This T cell receptor beta chain was identified in a study of T cell responses to AZD1222 COVID-19 vaccine. At the level of the study: Second doses at about 4 or about 12 weeks were pooled. Study-wide points: After the peak T cell response, and only then, were repertoires sampled. The study found vaccine-associated CD4 TCRs spanning spike, dominant at 160-218 and 743-854. Donors were largely white British and mainly female; clonal diversity was possibly underestimated.

The V gene's germline CDR1 is LGHDT and CDR2 YNNKEL (reference sequence). The CDR3 runs 16 residues. With 5 bases removed from V and 1 base from J, the gap between germline ends came to 18 bases. Turning to this clone: Its antigen is unknown.

The assay was immunoSEQ multiplex PCR, and TCRdb's table has in-frame clones only and misses some. The sample consists of about 120,000 clones, roughly 89% of them appearing once. The clonotype originates from an adult in good health. The V and J genes are TRBV3-1 (or the pseudogene TRBV3-2) and TRBJ2-7; maybe TRBD2 (6 bases). Material: peripheral blood, obtained on day 0 of AZD1222 vaccination. This CDR3 reads CASSSIGSGLSYEQYF. The DNA for the CDR3 is TGTGCCAGCAGCTCAATCGGGTCGGGACTGTCCTACGAGCAGTACTTC.